These 32 T cell receptor beta chains came from one sample sequenced in a study of blood T cells in healthy people across ages. The second PCR ran about 6 to 12 cycles with a sample-barcoded 5' primer and J-beta primers. Via MiXCR, TCRdb re-called the 5' RACE reads, giving one row per CDR3 protein. The data show fewer than 750,000 distinct CDR3 sequences, 47% seen once. The specimen sequenced was blood. The receptor set was obtained from an elderly man in good health.

This chain links TRBV6-2 or TRBV6-3 with TRBJ1-5; D unresolved. The CDR3 spans 12 residues. Trimming removed 8 bases from V and 7 bases from J, with 12 bases in between. Germline CDR1 and CDR2: MNHEY and SVGEGT. CDR3 nucleotide sequence: TGTGCCAGCTCCCCGCCGGGGCAGCCCCAGCATTTT. This encodes CASSPPGQPQHF.

In DNA, the CDR3 is TGCAGTGCTAGGGCCCCGGGACAGGGCCCAACCGGGGAGCTGTTTTTT. Residues: CSARAPGQGPTGELFF. This chain joins TRBV20-1 and TRBJ2-2; 9 bases align to TRBD1. The V gene end was trimmed by 3 bases and the J gene end by 5 bases; junction bases not matched to a gene: 10. This CDR3 comprises 16 residues. Germline CDR1 is DFQATT and CDR2 is SNEGSKA (reference sequence).

The genes are TRBV6-6 and TRBJ1-3, with a possible D match to TRBD1 (5 bases). V was trimmed by 6 bases and J by 2 bases, leaving 8 bases between them. CDR1 is MNHNY and CDR2 is SVGAGI in the germline V gene (reference sequence). CDR3 size: 13 residues. The CDR3 sequence: CASSQGAGNTIYF. The CDR3, as DNA: TGTGCCAGCAGCCAGGGAGCTGGAAACACCATATATTTT.

CDR3 residues: CASSVDSKYGYTF. The CDR3 region has the DNA TGTGCCAGCAGCGTCGACAGCAAGTATGGCTACACCTTC. The chain is built from TRBV9 and TRBJ1-2; perhaps TRBD1 as D (5 bases). Germline CDR1 reads SGDLS; CDR2 reads YYNGEE. Trimming took off 2 bases at V and 5 bases at J, with 10 bases between the two ends. There are 13 residues in the CDR3.

This chain links TRBV4-3 with TRBJ1-2; TRBD1 matches 7 bases. The CDR3 has 15 amino acids. Germline V gene sequence: CDR1 LGHNA, CDR2 YSLEER. V lost 0 bases and J lost 4; bases outside the gene matches: 5. The CDR3 bases are TGCGCCAGCAGCCAAGATCTGCGACAGGGCTATGGCTACACCTTC. It yields the protein CASSQDLRQGYGYTF.

The table lists this clonotype with a few counts. The chain links TRBV7-2 to TRBJ1-2; TRBD1 is a possible D gene (5 bases). Trimming left V 1 base short and J 7 bases short, with 7 bases between. The CDR3 length is 12 residues. Germline V lookup: CDR1 SGHTA, CDR2 FQGNSA. The CDR3 region is CASSLVQGGYTF. CDR3 nucleotides: TGTGCCAGCAGCTTAGTCCAGGGTGGCTACACCTTC.

This chain joins TRBV14 and TRBJ2-3; D is perhaps TRBD2 (5 bases). V gave up 3 bases and J gave up 6 bases, with 10 bases separating them. Germline V lookup: CDR1 SGHDN, CDR2 FVKESK. The CDR3 is made up of 13 amino acids. CDR3 DNA sequence: TGTGCCAGCAGCCATTTGAGCGGTGATACGCAGTATTTT. Residues: CASSHLSGDTQYF.

This clonotype appeared a few times. CDR3 sequence reads: CSVARGTSGTGEQYF. The CDR3 bases are TGCAGCGTTGCAAGAGGGACTAGCGGGACAGGAGAGCAGTACTTC. The V gene is TRBV29-1, the J gene TRBJ2-4, with 13 bases identical to TRBD2. The germline CDR1 and CDR2 sequences are SQVTM and ANQGSEA. V shed 4 bases, J shed 13 bases, and the junction held 13 bases outside the gene matches. The CDR3 contains 15 residues.

This clonotype showed up just a few times. This rearrangement joins TRBV6-6 to TRBJ2-3; TRBD1 agrees at 11 bases. This CDR3 is built from 16 residues. Trimming took 7 bases from V and 4 from J; bases not matched to a gene: 10. CDR1 and CDR2 from the germline V gene are MNHNY and SVGAGI (reference sequence). The CDR3 protein is CASIPGPGQGADTQYF. The CDR3 DNA reads TGTGCCAGCATCCCCGGCCCGGGACAGGGGGCAGATACGCAGTATTTT.

V is TRBV6-6 and J is TRBJ2-5, with 7 bases that match TRBD1. The CDR3 length is 16 residues. V was pared by 8 bases and J by 0 bases, with 12 bases of the junction left unmatched. Germline CDR1 reads MNHNY; CDR2 reads SVGAGI (reference sequence). The CDR3 is CASPLRDRSNQETQYF. The CDR3 bases are TGTGCCAGCCCCCTTCGGGACAGATCCAACCAAGAGACCCAGTACTTC.

This clonotype was recorded many times. The CDR3 nucleotides are TGTGCCAGCAGAACGACAGGGGGTTTCTACGAGCAGTACTTC. Protein sequence: CASRTTGGFYEQYF. The chain employs TRBV6-5 and TRBJ2-7, with 9 positions matching TRBD1. This CDR3 has 14 amino acids. The V segment lost 6 bases and the J segment 3 bases; nucleotides outside the gene matches: 6. CDR1 MNHEY and CDR2 SVGAGI come from the germline V gene.

In this sample, this clonotype turned up a few times. The junction and the germline gene differ at one end; a read error may be behind it. In nucleotides, the CDR3 is TGCAGTGTTAGAATGGGGCCGGAGACCCAGTACTTC. Its translation: CSVRMGPETQYF. The V and J genes are TRBV20-1 and TRBJ2-5, with D perhaps matching TRBD1 (5 bases). CDR3 length: 12 residues. Per the germline V gene, CDR1 is DFQATT and CDR2 is SNEGSKA (reference sequence).

The CDR3 sequence is CASSLGSGSQYEQYF. The CDR3 nucleotides are TGTGCCAGCAGCTTAGGTAGCGGGAGTCAGTACGAGCAGTACTTC. V is TRBV7-3 and J is TRBJ2-7; TRBD2 matches at 9 bases. CDR3 size: 15 residues. V dropped 2 bases and J dropped 4; count of bases not matched to a gene: 6. The germline gives CDR1 SGHTA, CDR2 FQGTGA.

CDR3 sequence reads: CACGVSGDTEAFF. DNA for the CDR3: TGTGCCTGCGGAGTTTCTGGGGACACTGAAGCTTTCTTT. The genes are TRBV3-1 and TRBJ1-1, with unresolved D. Germline V gene sequence: CDR1 LGHDT, CDR2 YNNKEL (reference sequence). The V end was cut by 11 bases, the J end by 3 bases, with 16 bases between. The CDR3 is 13 residues long.

This clonotype was seen only once. The V and J genes are TRBV29-1 and TRBJ2-2, with D unresolved. This CDR3 is built from 12 residues. V lost 4 bases, J lost 4 bases, and 7 bases lay in between. In germline, CDR1 is SQVTM, CDR2 ANQGSEA. Written as DNA, the CDR3 is TGCAGCGTTGGGGTCCTCACCGGGGAGCTGTTTTTT. It is translated as CSVGVLTGELFF.

Many counts were recorded for this clonotype. The chain has TRBV6-5 and TRBJ2-7; D assignment may be TRBD1 or TRBD2 (6 bases each). Germline-derived CDR1 and CDR2 are MNHEY and SVGAGI. The V gene lost 0 bases and the J gene lost 5 bases, with 11 bases spanning the gap. The CDR3 sequence is 14 residues long. As DNA, the CDR3 is TGTGCCAGCAGTTACTCGGGGGGCATCAACGAGCAGTACTTC. Its protein is CASSYSGGINEQYF.

This chain connects TRBV12-3 or TRBV12-4 to TRBJ2-7; 9 bases line up with TRBD2. Unmatched junction bases numbered 7, after V lost 7 bases and J lost 3 bases. The CDR3 has 14 residues. The CDR3: CASNPGTSFYEQYF. As DNA, the CDR3 is TGTGCCAGCAACCCAGGGACTAGCTTCTACGAGCAGTACTTC.

The chain employs TRBV2 and TRBJ1-5; D possibly corresponds to TRBD1 (6 bases). V lost 6 bases, J lost 0 bases, and 9 bases lay in between. In germline, CDR1 is SNHLY, CDR2 FYNNEI. The CDR3 totals 14 residues. In nucleotides, the CDR3 is TGTGCCAGCAGGCTACAGGGTAGCAATCAGCCCCAGCATTTT. The encoded protein is CASRLQGSNQPQHF.

The chain combines TRBV24-1 with TRBJ2-4, with D perhaps TRBD1 (6 bases). The J call may be faulty, since TRBJ2-7 better matches the DNA end. The CDR3 is 16 residues long. Germline CDR1 and CDR2: KGHDR and SFDVKD. Here the CDR3 reads CATRPADRTIPYEQYF. The CDR3 DNA follows: TGTGCCACCAGGCCCGCGGACAGAACTATCCCCTACGAGCAGTACTTC.

In its sample, this clonotype was seen a few times. In nucleotides, the CDR3 is TGTGCCAGCAGCAAAGAGGGGCAACAGGGTGGCGGCTACACCTTC. It codes for CASSKEGQQGGGYTF. The chain joins TRBV7-2 to TRBJ1-2; D is possibly TRBD1 (6 bases). V lost 5 bases to trimming and J lost 8 bases, with 21 bases between them. Germline assignment: CDR1 SGHTA and CDR2 FQGNSA. This CDR3 is 15 amino acids long.

This sequence joins TRBV20-1 and TRBJ2-7, with TRBD2 matching over 14 bases. This CDR3 is built from 16 residues. The germline gives CDR1 DFQATT, CDR2 SNEGSKA (reference sequence). With V trimmed by 6 bases and J by 6 bases, 13 bases remained unmatched. The CDR3 reads CSAPGTSGRWRTEQYF. The CDR3 coding sequence is TGCAGTGCCCCCGGGACTAGCGGGAGATGGAGGACCGAGCAGTACTTC.

This clonotype was seen once. This CDR3 reads CSARGPPTGAPSYEQYF. Written as DNA, the CDR3 is TGCAGTGCTAGAGGGCCCCCTACAGGGGCCCCTTCCTACGAGCAGTACTTC. This chain links TRBV20-1 with TRBJ2-7; 7 bases map to TRBD1. Germline loops: CDR1 DFQATT, CDR2 SNEGSKA (reference sequence). CDR3 length: 17 residues. V lost 1 base, J lost 1 base, and 13 bases stayed unmatched.

This clonotype showed up just once. V usage is TRBV20-1 and J usage is TRBJ1-2; no reliable D call. CDR1 DFQATT and CDR2 SNEGSKA come from the germline V gene (reference sequence). CDR3 length: 16 residues. V was shortened by 3 bases and J by 4 bases, with 21 bases between the two germline ends. This CDR3 is CSASESLAGQPYGYTF. In DNA, the CDR3 is TGCAGTGCTAGCGAGTCACTAGCTGGGCAACCCTATGGCTACACCTTC.

The rearrangement joins TRBV15 to TRBJ2-7; D gene unclear. V gave up 0 bases and J gave up 2 bases, with 5 bases separating them. CDR1 LNHNV and CDR2 YYDKDF come from the germline V gene (reference sequence). CDR3 length: 13 residues. CDR3 region: CATSRDQAYEQYF. Here the CDR3 DNA reads TGTGCCACCAGCAGAGACCAGGCCTACGAGCAGTACTTC.

This clonotype was seen only a few times. The chain uses TRBV10-3 and TRBJ1-1; a possible D gene is TRBD1 (6 bases). Trimming cost V 8 bases and J 10 bases, with 17 bases left between them. The germline CDR1 and CDR2 sequences are ENHRY and SYGVKD. CDR3 length: 12 amino acids. The CDR3 bases are TGTGCCATCGCCCCTACAGGGTGGGGAGCTTTCTTT. This codes for CAIAPTGWGAFF.

The table lists this clonotype with a few counts. The genes are TRBV25-1 and TRBJ2-3, with TRBD2 matching over 7 bases. This CDR3 is built from 14 residues. Germline V gene sequence: CDR1 MGHDK, CDR2 SYGVNS. V shed 5 bases and J 7 bases; nucleotides not matched to a gene: 9. The CDR3 reads CASSQGREPNTQYF. CDR3 DNA sequence: TGTGCCAGCAGTCAAGGGAGGGAGCCCAATACGCAGTATTTT. The full variable domain, in which reference TRBV25-1 and TRBJ2-3 provide the parts outside the CDR3, is EADIYQTPRYLVIGTGKKITLECSQTMGHDKMYWYQQDPGMELHLIHYSYGVNSTEKGDLSSESTVSRIRTEHFPLTLESARPSHTSQYLCASSQGREPNTQYFGPGTRLTVL.

This chain uses TRBV7-2 with TRBJ2-4, with D hard to call. The assigned J gene may be wrong: the sequence end matches TRBJ2-7 better. Looked up from germline, CDR1 is SGHTA and CDR2 is FQGNSA. CDR3 length equals 13 residues. For the CDR3, the DNA is TGTGCCAGCAGTAAAGGACGGATATACGAGCAGTACTTC. This sequence encodes CASSKGRIYEQYF.

This sequence joins TRBV6-5 and TRBJ2-7, with D tentatively TRBD1 (6 bases). The V gene's germline CDR1 is MNHEY and CDR2 SVGAGI. The V and J ends lost 5 bases and 7 bases respectively, with 12 bases between them. The length of the CDR3 is 12 residues. The CDR3 bases are TGTGCCAGCAGTGGGACATCTGGTGAGCAGTACTTC. It specifies CASSGTSGEQYF.

This clonotype was observed a few times. The chain uses TRBV7-2 and TRBJ2-3; 12 nucleotides line up with TRBD2. The CDR3 has 18 amino acids. With V trimmed by 4 bases and J by 6 bases, 14 bases remained unmatched. The germline V gene encodes CDR1 SGHTA and CDR2 FQGNSA. The DNA for the CDR3 is TGTGCCAGCAGCTCCTCCAGACTAGCGGGGGCCCGAGGGGATACGCAGTATTTT. Translated: CASSSSRLAGARGDTQYF.

This chain connects TRBV30 to TRBJ2-2; 8 positions agree with TRBD1. The V and J ends lost 0 bases and 5 bases, in that order; junction bases with no gene match: 8. The CDR3 spans 16 residues. CDR1 is GTSNPN and CDR2 is SVGIG in the germline V gene (reference sequence). CDR3 nucleotide sequence: TGTGCCTGGAGTGTGGTGACAGGGGTAAAAACCGGGGAGCTGTTTTTT. Amino acids: CAWSVVTGVKTGELFF.

As regards this clonotype: The junction shows a germline mismatch at one end, possibly a read error. The chain combines TRBV18 with TRBJ2-5; the D is unclear. The V gene's germline CDR1 is KGHSH and CDR2 LQKENI. The CDR3 has 17 amino acids. This CDR3 is CASAPSRFDQMPETQYF. The CDR3 DNA follows: TGTGCCAGCGCACCATCGCGGTTCGACCAAATGCCAGAGACCCAGTACTTC. Combining the CDR3 with reference TRBV18 and TRBJ2-5 gives the whole variable domain NAGVMQNPRHLVRRRGQEARLRCSPMKGHSHVYWYRQLPEEGLKFMVYLQKENIIDESGMPKERFSAEFPKEGPSILRIQQVVRGDSAAYFCASAPSRFDQMPETQYFGPGTRLLVL.

This rearrangement joins TRBV7-2 to TRBJ2-3, with 12 bases matching TRBD2. This CDR3 region has 16 residues. Germline CDR1 and CDR2: SGHTA and FQGNSA. Unmatched junction bases numbered 9, after V lost 5 bases and J lost 6 bases. The CDR3 DNA is TGTGCCAGCAGCACCCGCCTAGCGGGGGGGCAGGATACGCAGTATTTT. This sequence encodes CASSTRLAGGQDTQYF.